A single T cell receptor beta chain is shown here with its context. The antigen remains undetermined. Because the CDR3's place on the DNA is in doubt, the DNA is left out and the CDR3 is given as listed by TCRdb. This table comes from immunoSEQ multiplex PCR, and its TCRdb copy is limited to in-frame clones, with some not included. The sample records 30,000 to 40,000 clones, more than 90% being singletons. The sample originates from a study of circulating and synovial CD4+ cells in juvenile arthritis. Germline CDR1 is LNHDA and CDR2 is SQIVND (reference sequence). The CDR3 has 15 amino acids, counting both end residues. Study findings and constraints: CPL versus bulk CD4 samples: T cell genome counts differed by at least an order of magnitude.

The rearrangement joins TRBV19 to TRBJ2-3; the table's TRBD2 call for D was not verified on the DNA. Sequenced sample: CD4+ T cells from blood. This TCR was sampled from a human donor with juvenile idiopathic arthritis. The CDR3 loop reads CASTSGVQATDTQYF.